One and the same sample provided the 8 T cell receptor beta chains below, sequenced in a study of T cells in Graves' hyperthyroidism and ophthalmopathy. RNA transcripts yielded amplified TCR beta CDR3 regions. A set of HTBI primers served as the primers for a first-round RT-PCR of the TCR CDR3. TCRdb reprocessed the multiplex PCR reads with MiXCR, giving one entry per CDR3 protein. The sample lists about 760,000 distinct CDR3 sequences; roughly a third were seen once. Material for sequencing was blood. All receptors derive from a woman aged 40 to 50 with Graves' hyperthyroidism.

This clonotype has a handful of counts. The chain links TRBV4-3 to TRBJ1-2, with D perhaps matching TRBD1 (6 bases). The germline V gene encodes CDR1 LGHNA and CDR2 YSLEER. The CDR3 spans 14 residues. V was pared by 0 bases and J by 7 bases, with 12 bases between. The CDR3 spells CASSQEDRWRGYTF. DNA of the CDR3: TGCGCCAGCAGCCAAGAAGACAGGTGGCGTGGCTACACCTTC.

This clonotype was seen many times. The chain is built from TRBV20-1 and TRBJ1-2; D gene unclear. The CDR3 covers 11 residues. With 0 bases removed from V and 1 base from J, the gap between germline ends came to 0 bases. CDR1 and CDR2 from the germline V gene are DFQATT and SNEGSKA (reference sequence). CDR3 nucleotides: TGCAGTGCTAGAGATAACTATGGCTACACCTTC. It yields the protein CSARDNYGYTF.

This clonotype was found many times. CDR3 loop: CASSLGTGTNQPQHF. The CDR3 DNA is TGTGCCAGCAGCTTAGGTACAGGAACAAATCAGCCCCAGCATTTT. The rearrangement links TRBV7-2 to TRBJ1-5; weak D call: TRBD1 (5 bases). This CDR3 region has 15 residues. Per the germline V gene, CDR1 is SGHTA and CDR2 is FQGNSA. Trimming took 1 base from V and 4 from J, leaving 11 bases between them.

This chain links TRBV12-3 or TRBV12-4 with TRBJ1-1; D uncertain. V was trimmed by 2 bases and J by 3 bases, leaving 13 bases between them. CDR3 length: 15 amino acids. The chain's CDR3 is CASSLISGADTEAFF. CDR3 sequence (DNA): TGTGCCAGCAGTTTAATCTCGGGCGCGGACACTGAAGCTTTCTTT.

The chain uses TRBV20-1 and TRBJ2-3; perhaps TRBD1 as D (6 bases). This CDR3 contains 13 residues. Trimming took 8 bases from V and 5 from J, leaving 17 bases between them. Germline CDR1 and CDR2: DFQATT and SNEGSKA (reference sequence). This CDR3 reads CSTVMGAGDTQYF. The CDR3 DNA reads as TGCAGTACCGTGATGGGGGCAGGAGATACGCAGTATTTT.

The chain joins TRBV12-3 or TRBV12-4 to TRBJ1-1, with D possibly being TRBD1 (6 bases). The V and J ends lost 7 bases and 0 bases respectively, with 24 bases between them. The CDR3 is made up of 18 amino acids. CDR3 region: CASNYPDGKGVMNTEAFF. In DNA form, the CDR3 reads TGTGCCAGCAATTACCCCGACGGGAAGGGGGTTATGAACACTGAAGCTTTCTTT.

This clonotype was seen once. V is TRBV7-6 and J is TRBJ2-7; 12 bases are a match to TRBD1. V lost 8 bases, J lost 4 bases, and 12 bases stayed unmatched. Germline CDR1 SGHVS, CDR2 FNYEAQ. The CDR3 extends over 16 amino acids. CDR3 coding DNA: TGTGCCAGCTCACCACCGGGACAGGGGGCGCGATACGAGCAGTACTTC. This sequence encodes CASSPPGQGARYEQYF.

The sample holds many counts of this clonotype. The V gene is TRBV19, the J gene TRBJ1-2, with a weak D call TRBD1 (6 bases). Between the trimmed V and J ends, which lost 4 bases and 10 bases, there was a span of 16 bases. CDR3 size: 13 residues. Germline V gene data show CDR1 as LNHDA and CDR2 as SQIVND (reference sequence). DNA of the CDR3: TGTGCCAGTAGTAACGGGGGGCCGTTCGTCTACACCTTC. It specifies CASSNGGPFVYTF.